These T cell receptor beta chains were read from a single sample in a study of post-analysis software for immune sequencing data. TCRdb itself ran the PCR reads through MiXCR, one entry per CDR3 protein. This table holds fewer than 550,000 distinct CDR3 sequences, around 36% found once. Sequenced input: blood. The receptor set was obtained from a girl between 2 and 17 years old with multiple sclerosis. CDR3s include the opening cysteine and the closing phenylalanine or tryptophan. D genes are given only for firm matches. The listing skips clone size in some rows; elsewhere it reads once, few, many or a size class.

J	V	size	D	CDR3	DNA
TRBJ2-3	TRBV20-1	.	TRBD1	CSANIYSDRGTDTQYF	TGCAGTGCTAATATCTACTCGGACAGGGGCACAGATACGCAGTATTTT
TRBJ1-1	TRBV18	few	.	CASSPSPGLTEAFF	TGTGCCAGCTCACCCTCGCCAGGGCTGACTGAAGCTTTCTTT
TRBJ1-2	TRBV20-1	.	.	CSARDLGEGSYGYTF	TGCAGTGCTAGAGACCTCGGGGAAGGGAGCTATGGCTACACCTTC
TRBJ1-2	TRBV5-1	.	.	CASSLAPGSDYGYTF	TGCGCCAGCAGCTTGGCCCCCGGCAGCGACTATGGCTACACCTTC
TRBJ1-2	TRBV20-1	.	TRBD1	CSALGTATDYGYTF	TGCAGTGCTCTCGGGACAGCCACCGACTATGGCTACACCTTC
TRBJ1-6	TRBV10-3	few	TRBD1	CANRQGLGNSPLHF	TGTGCCAACCGACAGGGGCTGGGAAATTCACCCCTCCACTTT
TRBJ1-4	TRBV4-1	.	.	CASSHKRDGGEKLFF	TGCGCCAGCAGCCATAAAAGGGACGGTGGTGAAAAACTGTTTTTT
TRBJ2-7	TRBV29-1	.	.	CSVVLGNRDPGEQYF	TGCAGCGTTGTACTCGGAAACAGGGATCCGGGCGAGCAGTACTTC
TRBJ1-1	TRBV15	.	.	CATSRGGLMNTEAFF	TGTGCCACCAGCAGAGGTGGCTTAATGAACACTGAAGCTTTCTTT
TRBJ2-5	TRBV3-1	.	.	CASSQEFETQYF	TGTGCCAGCAGCCAAGAATTTGAGACCCAGTACTTC
TRBJ2-7	TRBV6-1	few	TRBD1	CASSGRTGGSYEQYF	TGTGCCAGCAGTGGACGGACAGGGGGCTCCTACGAGCAGTACTTC
TRBJ2-7	TRBV29-1	.	.	CSVVRDSPEQYF	TGCAGCGTTGTCAGGGATAGTCCCGAGCAGTACTTC
TRBJ2-5	TRBV28	.	TRBD1	CASSSPEGANQETQYF	TGTGCCAGCAGTTCCCCCGAGGGGGCCAACCAAGAGACCCAGTACTTC
TRBJ1-2	TRBV6-1	.	.	CASSEAGDYGYTF	TGTGCCAGCAGTGAAGCAGGGGACTATGGCTACACCTTC
TRBJ1-2	TRBV12-3/TRBV12-4	few	TRBD1	CASTGQGARGYTF	TGTGCCAGCACTGGACAGGGGGCGCGGGGCTACACCTTC
TRBJ2-3	TRBV7-8	.	.	CASSLFRWSGVYSTDTQYF	TGTGCCAGCAGCTTATTTAGGTGGTCAGGGGTGTACAGCACAGATACGCAGTATTTT
TRBJ2-1	TRBV11-3	few	.	CASSLDTSNSEQFF	TGTGCCAGCAGCTTGGACACTAGTAATAGTGAGCAGTTCTTC
TRBJ2-7	TRBV10-3	.	TRBD2	CAISSGTSGSYEQYF	TGTGCCATCAGCTCCGGGACTAGCGGAAGTTACGAGCAGTACTTC
TRBJ2-6	TRBV20-1	many	.	CSARWGTGANVLTF	TGCAGTGCTAGATGGGGGACTGGGGCCAACGTCCTGACTTTC
TRBJ1-3	TRBV13	.	.	CASSPYSGNTIYF	TGTGCCAGCAGCCCCTACTCTGGAAACACCATATATTTT
TRBJ2-6	TRBV7-2	.	TRBD1	CASSSDRVAGANVLTF	TGTGCCAGCAGCTCCGACAGGGTCGCTGGGGCCAACGTCCTGACTTTC
TRBJ1-1	TRBV28	.	.	CASSVPQRDTEAFF	TGTGCCAGCAGCGTACCCCAGAGGGACACTGAAGCTTTCTTT
TRBJ1-2	TRBV12-3/TRBV12-4	few	TRBD1	CASNPPGTAGGYTF	TGTGCCAGCAACCCGCCAGGGACAGCTGGTGGCTACACCTTC
TRBJ2-7	TRBV5-1	few	.	CASSSPQVLWEQYF	TGCGCCAGCAGCTCCCCCCAAGTTCTTTGGGAGCAGTACTTC
TRBJ1-2	TRBV6-5	.	TRBD1	CASSYWGQGSYGYTF	TGTGCCAGCAGTTATTGGGGACAGGGAAGCTATGGCTACACCTTC
TRBJ1-1	TRBV5-1	many	TRBD1	CASSSSGGNTEAFF	TGCGCCAGCAGCTCCTCAGGGGGAAACACTGAAGCTTTCTTT
TRBJ1-2	TRBV6-2/TRBV6-3	few	TRBD1	CASSPGTGGSNYGYTF	TGTGCCAGCAGTCCCGGGACAGGGGGCTCTAACTATGGCTACACCTTC
TRBJ2-1	TRBV18	.	TRBD2	CASSGLAPGLAYDEQFF	TGTGCCAGCTCCGGGCTAGCCCCGGGACTAGCGTATGATGAGCAGTTCTTC
TRBJ2-5	TRBV7-3	many	.	CASSPNGGRQETQYF	TGTGCCAGCAGCCCCAACGGGGGGCGCCAAGAGACCCAGTACTTC
TRBJ1-5	TRBV7-2	few	.	CASSLVGSQGTQPQHF	TGTGCCAGCAGCTTAGTCGGTAGCCAGGGGACTCAGCCCCAGCATTTT
TRBJ2-1	TRBV10-3	few	TRBD2	CAIEDPGREGGSYNEQFF	TGTGCCATCGAAGACCCCGGGCGGGAGGGGGGATCGTACAATGAGCAGTTCTTC
TRBJ1-2	TRBV20-1	.	.	CSARGNRAGDYGYTF	TGCAGTGCTAGAGGCAACAGGGCCGGTGACTATGGCTACACCTTC
TRBJ2-1	TRBV24-1	few	TRBD2	CATSDSSSGVYNEQFF	TGTGCCACCAGTGATTCCTCTAGCGGGGTGTACAATGAGCAGTTCTTC
TRBJ2-1	TRBV20-1	.	TRBD2	CSARESGSSYNEQFF	TGCAGTGCTAGAGAAAGCGGGAGCTCCTACAATGAGCAGTTCTTC
TRBJ2-5	TRBV5-5	many	.	CASSLASFQETQYF	TGTGCCAGCAGCTTGGCGTCCTTCCAAGAGACCCAGTACTTC